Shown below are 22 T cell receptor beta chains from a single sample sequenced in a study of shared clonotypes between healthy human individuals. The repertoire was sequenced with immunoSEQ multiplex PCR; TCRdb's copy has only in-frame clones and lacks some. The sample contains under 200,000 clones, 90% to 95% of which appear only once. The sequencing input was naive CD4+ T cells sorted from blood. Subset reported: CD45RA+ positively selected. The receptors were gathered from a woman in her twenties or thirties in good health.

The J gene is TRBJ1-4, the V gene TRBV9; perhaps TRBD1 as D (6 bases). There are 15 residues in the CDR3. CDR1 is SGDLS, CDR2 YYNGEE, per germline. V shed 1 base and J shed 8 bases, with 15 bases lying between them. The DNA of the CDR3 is TGTGCCAGCAGCGTACGTACAGGGTACAAGGAAAAACTGTTTTTT. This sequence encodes CASSVRTGYKEKLFF.

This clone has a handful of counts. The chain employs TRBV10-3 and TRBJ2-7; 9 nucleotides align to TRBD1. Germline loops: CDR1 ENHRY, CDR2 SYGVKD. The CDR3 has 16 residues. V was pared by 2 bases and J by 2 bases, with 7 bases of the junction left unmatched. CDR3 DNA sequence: TGTGCCATCAGTGAGCGGGGGACAGGGCGGGCCTACGAGCAGTACTTC. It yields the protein CAISERGTGRAYEQYF.

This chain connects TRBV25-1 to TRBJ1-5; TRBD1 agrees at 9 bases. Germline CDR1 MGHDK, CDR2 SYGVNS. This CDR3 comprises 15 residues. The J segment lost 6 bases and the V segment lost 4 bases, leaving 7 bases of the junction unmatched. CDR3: CASSGQGGGFQPQHF. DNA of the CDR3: TGTGCCAGCAGTGGACAGGGGGGCGGATTTCAGCCCCAGCATTTT.

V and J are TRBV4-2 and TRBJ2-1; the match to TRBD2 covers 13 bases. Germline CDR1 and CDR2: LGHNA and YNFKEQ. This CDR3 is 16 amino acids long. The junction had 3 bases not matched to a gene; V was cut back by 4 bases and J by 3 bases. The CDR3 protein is CASSPGLAGFYNEQFF. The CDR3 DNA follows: TGTGCCAGCAGCCCGGGACTAGCGGGGTTCTACAATGAGCAGTTCTTC.

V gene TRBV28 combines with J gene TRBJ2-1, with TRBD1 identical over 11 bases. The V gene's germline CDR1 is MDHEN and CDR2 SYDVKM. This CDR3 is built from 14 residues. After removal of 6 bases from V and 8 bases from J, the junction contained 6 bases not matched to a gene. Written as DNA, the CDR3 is TGTGCCAGCAGCCTTGGACAGGGGGCGGATGAGCAGTTCTTC. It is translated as CASSLGQGADEQFF.

The CDR3 sequence is CASTTDSGNTIYF. The CDR3 nucleotides are TGTGCCAGTACTACAGACTCTGGAAACACCATATATTTT. V and J are TRBV19 and TRBJ1-3; D unclear. From germline, CDR1 is LNHDA and CDR2 SQIVND (reference sequence). The V end was cut by 7 bases, the J end by 0 bases, with 7 bases between. The CDR3 is 13 residues long.

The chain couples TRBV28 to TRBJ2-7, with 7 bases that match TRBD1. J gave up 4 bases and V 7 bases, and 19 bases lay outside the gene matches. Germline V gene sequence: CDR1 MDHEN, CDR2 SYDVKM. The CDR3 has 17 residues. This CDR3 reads CASTNRMGHPGGYEQYF. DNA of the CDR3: TGTGCCAGCACAAACCGCATGGGACACCCAGGGGGATACGAGCAGTACTTC.

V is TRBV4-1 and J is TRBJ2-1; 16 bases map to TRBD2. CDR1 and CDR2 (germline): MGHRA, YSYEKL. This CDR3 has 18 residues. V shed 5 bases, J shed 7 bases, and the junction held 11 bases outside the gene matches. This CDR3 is CASSYLGLAGGLRNEQFF. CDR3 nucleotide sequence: TGCGCCAGCAGCTACTTGGGACTAGCGGGAGGGCTTAGGAATGAGCAGTTCTTC.

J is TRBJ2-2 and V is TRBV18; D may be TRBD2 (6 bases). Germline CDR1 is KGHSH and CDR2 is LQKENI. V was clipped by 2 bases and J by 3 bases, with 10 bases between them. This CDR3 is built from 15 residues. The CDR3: CASSPSGLHTGELFF. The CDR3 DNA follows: TGTGCCAGCTCACCAAGCGGACTACACACCGGGGAGCTGTTTTTT. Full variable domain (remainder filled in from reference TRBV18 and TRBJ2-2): NAGVMQNPRHLVRRRGQEARLRCSPMKGHSHVYWYRQLPEEGLKFMVYLQKENIIDESGMPKERFSAEFPKEGPSILRIQQVVRGDSAAYFCASSPSGLHTGELFFGEGSRLTVL.

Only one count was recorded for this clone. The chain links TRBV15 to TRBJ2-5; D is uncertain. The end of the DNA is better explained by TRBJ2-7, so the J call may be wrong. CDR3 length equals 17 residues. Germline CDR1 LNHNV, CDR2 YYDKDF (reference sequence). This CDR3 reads CATSRTRFEARAYEQYF. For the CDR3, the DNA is TGTGCCACCAGCAGAACCCGGTTTGAGGCGAGAGCCTACGAGCAGTACTTC.

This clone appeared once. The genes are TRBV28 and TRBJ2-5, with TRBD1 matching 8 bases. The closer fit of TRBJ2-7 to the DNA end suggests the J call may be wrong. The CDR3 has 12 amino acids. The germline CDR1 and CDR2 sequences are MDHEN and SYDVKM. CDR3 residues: CASSLDRVEQYF. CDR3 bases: TGTGCCAGCAGTCTGGACAGGGTCGAGCAGTACTTC.

The CDR3 region has the DNA TGTGCCAGCAGCCAAGAAGGTCAGTCGAACACCGGGGAGCTGTTTTTT. This codes for CASSQEGQSNTGELFF. This rearrangement joins TRBV4-2 to TRBJ2-2, with unresolved D. The CDR3 sequence is 16 residues long. Germline V lookup: CDR1 LGHNA, CDR2 YNFKEQ. Trimming pared 0 bases from V and 0 bases from J, leaving 8 bases between.

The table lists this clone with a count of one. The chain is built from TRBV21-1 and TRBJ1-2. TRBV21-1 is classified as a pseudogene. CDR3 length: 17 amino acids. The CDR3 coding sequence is TGTGCCAGCAGCCCGCCCCGACGGGACGGCCGCTTATATGGCTACACCTTC. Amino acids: CASSPPRRDGRLYGYTF.

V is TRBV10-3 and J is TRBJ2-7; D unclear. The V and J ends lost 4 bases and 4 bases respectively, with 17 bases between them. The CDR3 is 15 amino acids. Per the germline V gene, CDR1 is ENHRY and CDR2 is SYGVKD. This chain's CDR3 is CAISAVGNSPYEQYF. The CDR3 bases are TGTGCCATCAGTGCCGTCGGCAACAGCCCTTACGAGCAGTACTTC.

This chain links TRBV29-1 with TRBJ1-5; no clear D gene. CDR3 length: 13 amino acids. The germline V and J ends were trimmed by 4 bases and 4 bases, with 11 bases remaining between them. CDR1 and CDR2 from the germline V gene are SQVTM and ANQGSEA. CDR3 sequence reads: CSVAIDGNQPQHF. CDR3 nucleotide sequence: TGCAGCGTTGCAATTGACGGGAATCAGCCCCAGCATTTT.

CDR3 residues: CASSQGSGTDTQYF. CDR3 bases: TGCGCCAGCAGCCAAGGGTCTGGAACAGATACGCAGTATTTT. This chain uses TRBV4-1 with TRBJ2-3, with unresolved D. Germline V gene sequence: CDR1 MGHRA, CDR2 YSYEKL. Between the trimmed V and J ends, which lost 1 base and 3 bases, there was a span of 8 bases. The CDR3 sequence is 14 residues long.

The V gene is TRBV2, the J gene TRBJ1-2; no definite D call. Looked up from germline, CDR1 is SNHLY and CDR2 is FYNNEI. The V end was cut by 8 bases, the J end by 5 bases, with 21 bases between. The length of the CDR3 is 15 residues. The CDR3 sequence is CASGRVSASDYGYTF. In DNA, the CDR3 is TGTGCCAGCGGGAGGGTGAGCGCGTCGGATTATGGCTACACCTTC.

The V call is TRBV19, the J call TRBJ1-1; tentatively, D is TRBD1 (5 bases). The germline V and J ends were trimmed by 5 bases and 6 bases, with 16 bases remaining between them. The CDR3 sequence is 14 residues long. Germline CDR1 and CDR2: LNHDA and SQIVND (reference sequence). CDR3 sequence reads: CASSPGTPGAEAFF. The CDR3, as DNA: TGTGCCAGTAGTCCCGGGACGCCCGGCGCTGAAGCTTTCTTT.

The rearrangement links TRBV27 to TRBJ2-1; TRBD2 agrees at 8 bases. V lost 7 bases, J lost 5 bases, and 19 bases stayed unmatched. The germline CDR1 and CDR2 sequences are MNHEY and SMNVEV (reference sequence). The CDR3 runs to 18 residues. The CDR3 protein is CASKFLRPGLVVHNEQFF. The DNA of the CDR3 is TGTGCCAGCAAGTTTCTCCGACCGGGACTAGTGGTCCACAATGAGCAGTTCTTC.

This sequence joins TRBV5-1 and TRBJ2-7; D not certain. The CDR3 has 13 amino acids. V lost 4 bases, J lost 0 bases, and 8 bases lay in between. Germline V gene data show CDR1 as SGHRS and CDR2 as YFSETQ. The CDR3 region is CASSRTASYEQYF. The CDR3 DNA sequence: TGCGCCAGCAGCCGGACGGCCTCCTACGAGCAGTACTTC.

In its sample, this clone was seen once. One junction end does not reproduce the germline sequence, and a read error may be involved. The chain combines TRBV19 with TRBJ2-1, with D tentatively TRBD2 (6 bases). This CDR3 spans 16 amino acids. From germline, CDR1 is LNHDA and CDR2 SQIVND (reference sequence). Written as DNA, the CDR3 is TGTGCCAGCAGTATAGCGGCCTCCAGGGCCTACAATGAGCAGTTCTTC. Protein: CASSIAASRAYNEQFF.

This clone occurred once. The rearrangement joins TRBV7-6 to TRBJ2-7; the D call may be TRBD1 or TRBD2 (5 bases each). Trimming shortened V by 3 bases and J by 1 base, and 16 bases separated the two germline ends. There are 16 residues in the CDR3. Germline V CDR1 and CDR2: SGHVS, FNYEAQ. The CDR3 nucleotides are TGTGCCAGCAGCTTGGGGGTGGTTAGTCGATCCTACGAGCAGTACTTC. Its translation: CASSLGVVSRSYEQYF.